The 11 T cell receptor beta chains in this list originate from one sample, sequenced in a study of blood T cell repertoires in COVID-19. TCRdb's table, derived via immunoSEQ multiplex PCR, lists solely in-frame clones and lacks some. The sample carries approximately 280,000 clones, 86% recorded once. Sequencing input: PBMCs or T cells enriched from blood (not recorded which). These receptors were taken from a woman aged 18-29 years who had recovered from COVID-19.

This clone was observed a few times. The chain joins TRBV5-1 to TRBJ2-2; TRBD1 matches 7 bases. Germline CDR1 is SGHRS and CDR2 is YFSETQ. The CDR3 is 16 amino acids. The V segment lost 5 bases and the J segment 6 bases; nucleotides outside the gene matches: 13. The CDR3 spells CASSQFVGTVPGELFF. The CDR3 nucleotides are TGCGCCAGCAGTCAATTTGTCGGGACAGTGCCCGGGGAGCTGTTTTTT. The full variable domain, rest sourced from reference TRBV5-1 and TRBJ2-2, is KAGVTQTPRYLIKTRGQQVTLSCSPISGHRSVSWYQQTPGQGLQFLFEYFSETQRNKGNFPGRFSGRQFSNSRSEMNVSTLELGDSALYLCASSQFVGTVPGELFFGEGSRLTVL.

The chain is built from TRBV5-1 and TRBJ1-4, with TRBD1 matching over 8 bases. The CDR3 totals 16 residues. J was trimmed by 11 bases and V by 4 bases; bases with no gene match: 16. Germline assignment: CDR1 SGHRS and CDR2 YFSETQ. DNA for the CDR3: TGCGCCAGCAGCCCAGACGGGACAGGTGCATCTGGGAAACTGTTTTTT. Protein product: CASSPDGTGASGKLFF. The entire variable domain, with the rest obtained from reference TRBV5-1 and TRBJ1-4, is as follows: KAGVTQTPRYLIKTRGQQVTLSCSPISGHRSVSWYQQTPGQGLQFLFEYFSETQRNKGNFPGRFSGRQFSNSRSEMNVSTLELGDSALYLCASSPDGTGASGKLFFGSGTQLSVL.

The rearrangement joins TRBV6-6 to TRBJ1-2; 7 bases agree with TRBD1. The CDR3 is made up of 12 amino acids. Germline V gene sequence: CDR1 MNHNY, CDR2 SVGAGI (reference sequence). The J segment lost 4 bases and the V segment lost 9 bases, leaving 5 bases of the junction unmatched. The CDR3 region is CASKGASYGYTF. CDR3 sequence (DNA): TGTGCCAGTAAGGGGGCGTCCTATGGCTACACCTTC.

The V gene is TRBV27, the J gene TRBJ2-2; tentatively, D is TRBD1 (6 bases). Trimming shortened V by 3 bases and J by 6 bases, and 14 bases separated the two germline ends. CDR3 length: 15 residues. Germline V CDR1 and CDR2: MNHEY, SMNVEV (reference sequence). This CDR3 reads CASSLRQGSAGELFF. CDR3 bases: TGTGCCAGCAGTTTGAGGCAGGGGTCCGCCGGGGAGCTGTTTTTT.

The chain joins TRBV5-1 to TRBJ1-4; a weak D match, TRBD1 (5 bases). Germline lookup yields CDR1 SGHRS and CDR2 YFSETQ. The CDR3 covers 14 residues. V was shortened by 0 bases and J by 5 bases, with 8 bases between the two germline ends. The CDR3 reads CASSLEGHNEKLFF. The CDR3 DNA follows: TGCGCCAGCAGCTTGGAAGGACACAATGAAAAACTGTTTTTT.

This sequence joins TRBV28 and TRBJ2-5; D remains unclear. The CDR3 runs 11 residues. The germline CDR1 and CDR2 sequences are MDHEN and SYDVKM. Trimming left V 1 base short and J 5 bases short, with 2 bases between. The CDR3 here is CASSLSETQYF. CDR3 DNA: TGTGCCAGCAGTTTATCGGAGACCCAGTACTTC.

The chain combines TRBV27 with TRBJ2-2; 15 nucleotides match TRBD2. The CDR3 loop spans 18 amino acids. The germline V gene has CDR1 MNHEY and CDR2 SMNVEV (reference sequence). J was trimmed by 1 base and V by 4 bases; bases with no gene match: 4. The CDR3 loop reads CASSSVGLAGGNTGELFF. For the CDR3, the DNA is TGTGCCAGCAGTTCGGTGGGACTAGCGGGGGGGAACACCGGGGAGCTGTTTTTT.

In its sample, this clone was seen once. The DNA for the CDR3 is TGTGCCAGCGGGACACTGAACACCGGGGAGCTGTTTTTT. This encodes CASGTLNTGELFF. This chain links TRBV6-5 with TRBJ2-2, with a weak D call TRBD1 (6 bases). This CDR3 region has 13 residues. Trimming pared 8 bases from V and 1 base from J, leaving 8 bases between. Germline CDR1 reads MNHEY; CDR2 reads SVGAGI.

In regard to this clone: The same CDR3 arises from other DNA sequences in this sample as well. The chain is built from TRBV7-9 and TRBJ2-3, with 12 bases lining up with TRBD2. The length of the CDR3 is 16 residues. Germline loops: CDR1 SEHNR, CDR2 FQNEAQ (reference sequence). J gave up 3 bases and V 5 bases, and 6 bases lay outside the gene matches. This CDR3 reads CASSLGLAGRTDTQYF. DNA of the CDR3: TGTGCCAGCAGCCTTGGACTAGCGGGAAGAACAGATACGCAGTATTTT.

The V gene is TRBV30, the J gene TRBJ2-5, with D perhaps TRBD1 (6 bases). The germline gives CDR1 GTSNPN, CDR2 SVGIG (reference sequence). The CDR3 sequence is 11 residues long. Trimming removed 4 bases at V and 3 bases at J, with 6 bases between. Written as DNA, the CDR3 is TGTGCCTGGACAGGGGAAGAGACCCAGTACTTC. Translation gives CAWTGEETQYF.

The gene calls are TRBV7-2 and TRBJ2-7; 8 bases match TRBD2. CDR1 is SGHTA and CDR2 is FQGNSA in the germline V gene. This CDR3 is built from 18 residues. The V gene end was trimmed by 5 bases and the J gene end by 3 bases; junction bases not matched to a gene: 18. The CDR3 DNA is TGTGCCAGCAGCCCGGGGGGGGACATTGACTTTCGAATCTACGAGCAGTACTTC. Amino acid sequence: CASSPGGDIDFRIYEQYF.